Listed here are 17 T cell receptor beta chains from one sample, sequenced in a study of Ad26.COV2.S vaccination and SARS-CoV-2 variants. Stated treatment: roughly 20 received Ad26.COV2.S at low or high dose, single or two shots; roughly 5 received placebo; per-sample allocation not given. Day 63 after the first vaccine or placebo injection was the time point for sampling. Libraries were prepared by immunoSEQ multiplex PCR; TCRdb keeps only in-frame clonotypes and omits some of them. The profile shows 300,000 to 400,000 clones, roughly 90% of them singletons. Source: peripheral blood, taken in a trial of Ad26.COV2.S vaccine versus placebo. Receptors were obtained from a person aged 18-60 years who received the Ad26.COV2.S COVID-19 vaccine or a placebo.

This rearrangement joins TRBV7-6 to TRBJ2-1; weak D call: TRBD2 (6 bases). Trimming left V 0 bases short and J 1 base short, with 7 bases between. The CDR3 is 15 residues long. Germline values: CDR1 SGHVS, CDR2 FNYEAQ. The CDR3 DNA follows: TGTGCCAGCAGCTTAGCCGCGGGATCCTACAATGAGCAGTTCTTC. Encoded protein: CASSLAAGSYNEQFF.

The V gene is TRBV4-3, the J gene TRBJ2-2; D not certain. V lost 1 base to trimming and J lost 1 base, with 10 bases between them. The CDR3 is made up of 16 amino acids. Germline-derived CDR1 and CDR2 are LGHNA and YSLEER. The CDR3 protein is CASSQGPVKNTGELFF. CDR3 DNA: TGCGCCAGCAGCCAAGGGCCAGTGAAGAACACCGGGGAGCTGTTTTTT.

The CDR3 DNA sequence: TGTGCCAGCAGCCCCAGGACTCTTCAAGAGACCCAGTACTTC. This translates into CASSPRTLQETQYF. This chain joins TRBV3-1 (or the pseudogene TRBV3-2) and TRBJ2-5, with D maybe TRBD2 (5 bases). This CDR3 contains 14 residues. Trimming cost V 4 bases and J 2 bases, with 11 bases left between them. In germline, CDR1 is LGHDT, CDR2 YNNKEL (reference sequence).

The CDR3 is CASSQVSSVAAHYGYTF. The CDR3 DNA reads as TGCGCCAGCAGCCAAGTATCCAGCGTGGCTGCACACTATGGCTACACCTTC. The V call is TRBV4-1, the J call TRBJ1-2; the D is unclear. The CDR3 length is 17 residues. Between the trimmed V and J ends, which lost 1 base and 3 bases, there was a span of 18 bases. Germline V gene lookup returns CDR1 MGHRA and CDR2 YSYEKL.

On this clone: The DNA is left out, because the CDR3 cannot be placed on it with certainty; the CDR3 is given as TCRdb lists it. The chain links TRBV6-2 or TRBV6-3 to TRBJ1-2; the D call TRBD1 from the table was never checked on the DNA. The germline V gene encodes CDR1 MNHEY and CDR2 SVGEGT. The CDR3 has 15 amino acids, counting both end residues. The CDR3 is CASSSGQGRLNGYTF.

The genes are TRBV10-3 and TRBJ2-1, with 9 bases identical to TRBD2. V shed 5 bases, J shed 8 bases, and the junction held 10 bases outside the gene matches. CDR3 length: 15 amino acids. Germline-derived CDR1 and CDR2 are ENHRY and SYGVKD. CDR3 coding DNA: TGTGCCATCAGTCCTAGCGGGACGTTCGTTGATGAGCAGTTCTTC. Translated, it gives CAISPSGTFVDEQFF.

Comments on this clone: Germline and junction disagree at one end, which may indicate a read error. The chain recombines TRBV18 with TRBJ1-1, with 7 bases matching TRBD1. Germline CDR1 KGHSH, CDR2 LQKENI. This CDR3 has 14 amino acids. The CDR3 sequence is CASSPKQGNAEAFF. CDR3 nucleotides: TGTGCCAGCTCACCAAAACAGGGGAACGCTGAAGCTTTCTTT.

As to this clone: This sample includes further DNA sequences coding for the same CDR3. V usage is TRBV11-2 and J usage is TRBJ1-3; D ambiguous. Germline V gene lookup returns CDR1 SGHAT and CDR2 FQNNGV. The CDR3 contains 14 residues. V was pared by 1 base and J by 4 bases, with 8 bases between. The CDR3 loop is CASSLAGTGNTIYF. CDR3 nucleotides: TGTGCCAGCAGCTTAGCGGGAACAGGAAACACCATATATTTT.

The CDR3 sequence is CASSLDARQGSTQYF. The DNA for the CDR3 is TGTGCCAGCAGCTTAGATGCACGACAGGGCAGTACGCAGTATTTT. The chain recombines TRBV11-2 with TRBJ2-3; TRBD1 matches at 7 bases. The CDR3 runs 15 residues. CDR1 is SGHAT and CDR2 is FQNNGV in the germline V gene. Trimming took 0 bases from V and 8 from J; bases not matched to a gene: 8.

The chain combines TRBV18 with TRBJ2-7; 14 positions match TRBD2. Trimming at V came to 3 bases and at J to 0 bases, leaving 7 bases not matched to a gene. CDR1 and CDR2 (germline): KGHSH, LQKENI. The CDR3 has 18 amino acids. For the CDR3, the DNA is TGTGCCAGCTCACCCGGGACTAGCGGGAGAAAAATCTCCTACGAGCAGTACTTC. Residues: CASSPGTSGRKISYEQYF.

This sequence joins TRBV7-2 and TRBJ2-2; perhaps TRBD1 as D (5 bases). V lost 0 bases, J lost 0 bases, and 8 bases lay in between. From germline, CDR1 is SGHTA and CDR2 FQGNSA. This CDR3 contains 16 residues. This CDR3 reads CASSLASTANTGELFF. The CDR3 bases are TGTGCCAGCAGCTTAGCGTCGACAGCGAACACCGGGGAGCTGTTTTTT.

This chain uses TRBV6-6 with TRBJ1-1, with 7 nucleotides matching TRBD1. The CDR3 sequence is 14 residues long. Germline assignment: CDR1 MNHNY and CDR2 SVGAGI (reference sequence). V dropped 2 bases and J dropped 4; count of bases not matched to a gene: 4. In DNA, the CDR3 is TGTGCCAGCAGTTACAATGACAGGGTCACTGAAGCTTTCTTT. As protein: CASSYNDRVTEAFF.

The chain employs TRBV30 and TRBJ2-3; 9 bases map to TRBD1. Germline CDR1 GTSNPN, CDR2 SVGIG (reference sequence). Unmatched junction bases numbered 9, after V lost 2 bases and J lost 6 bases. This CDR3 is built from 15 residues. The DNA for the CDR3 is TGTGCCTGGAGTTTTCCGGGACAGGGCGCGGATACGCAGTATTTT. Its translation is CAWSFPGQGADTQYF.

The chain combines TRBV2 with TRBJ1-1; unclear D gene. The V gene's germline CDR1 is SNHLY and CDR2 FYNNEI. The CDR3 totals 15 residues. Deletions cut 3 bases from V and 0 bases from J, with 11 bases between. The DNA of the CDR3 is TGTGCCAGCAGTGAGGAGGGCAGGATGAACACTGAAGCTTTCTTT. Translating gives CASSEEGRMNTEAFF. Full variable domain (rest looked up from reference TRBV2 and TRBJ1-1): EPEVTQTPSHQVTQMGQEVILRCVPISNHLYFYWYRQILGQKVEFLVSFYNNEISEKSEIFDDQFSVERPDGSNFTLKIRSTKLEDSAMYFCASSEEGRMNTEAFFGQGTRLTVV.

The chain recombines TRBV23-1 with TRBJ2-1; the D call may be TRBD1 or TRBD2 (5 bases each). TRBV23-1 is filed as an ORF, its function uncertain. Trimming removed 1 base from V and 8 bases from J, with 9 bases in between. CDR3 length equals 13 residues. Written as DNA, the CDR3 is TGCGCCAGCAGTCAATTGAGGGGCGATGAGCAGTTCTTC. This codes for CASSQLRGDEQFF.

The V call is TRBV19, the J call TRBJ2-6; weak D call: TRBD1 (5 bases). Germline lookup yields CDR1 LNHDA and CDR2 SQIVND (reference sequence). The CDR3 is 16 amino acids. With 4 bases removed from V and 2 bases from J, the gap between germline ends came to 12 bases. The CDR3 DNA sequence: TGTGCCAGTAGTAACGAACCCAGGGCTGGGGCCAACGTCCTGACTTTC. The encoded protein is CASSNEPRAGANVLTF.

This clone has only one observation. The rearrangement uses TRBV5-1 and TRBJ2-6; no definite D call. Germline V gives CDR1 SGHRS, CDR2 YFSETQ. The CDR3 is made up of 13 amino acids. V lost 5 bases and J lost 2, with 5 bases in between. The CDR3 loop reads CASRGTGANVLTF. The CDR3 nucleotides are TGCGCCAGCAGAGGAACTGGGGCCAACGTCCTGACTTTC.